These T cell receptor beta chains were read from a single sample in a study of blood T cell repertoires in COVID-19. Repertoires were generated with immunoSEQ multiplex PCR, while TCRdb's copy carries only in-frame clones and drops some. The data contain about 170,000 clones, approximately 82% of them singletons. The source material was peripheral blood. Receptors originate from a woman of 80 years or more with active or convalescent COVID-19. The CDR3 runs from the conserved cysteine through the conserved F or W. The D gene is left open where the match is weak. Clone size is shown for a subset of rows, as once, few, many or a class of expanded clone.

v_call: TRBV6-5; j_call: TRBJ1-2; d_call: .; clone_size: .; cdr3_aa: CASSYRDTPRYGYTF; cdr3_nt: TGTGCCAGCAGTTACCGGGACACCCCCCGGTATGGCTACACCTTC
v_call: TRBV9; j_call: TRBJ2-5; d_call: TRBD2; clone_size: .; cdr3_aa: CASSVSPAGGETQYF; cdr3_nt: TGTGCCAGCAGCGTATCCCCAGCGGGAGGAGAGACCCAGTACTTC
v_call: TRBV5-1; j_call: TRBJ1-2; d_call: .; clone_size: .; cdr3_aa: CASSLGGRGNYGYTF; cdr3_nt: TGCGCCAGCAGCTTGGGGGGGCGCGGGAACTATGGCTACACCTTC
v_call: TRBV6-1; j_call: TRBJ2-3; d_call: TRBD1; clone_size: .; cdr3_aa: CASSESTGGTDTQYF; cdr3_nt: TGTGCCAGCAGTGAATCGACAGGGGGCACAGATACGCAGTATTTT
v_call: TRBV11-2; j_call: TRBJ1-3; d_call: TRBD1; clone_size: few; cdr3_aa: CASSPAGTAIGTIYF; cdr3_nt: TGTGCCAGCAGCCCGGCCGGGACAGCAATCGGCACCATATATTTT
v_call: TRBV4-1; j_call: TRBJ2-7; d_call: TRBD2; clone_size: once; cdr3_aa: CASSQGQGGSRSYEQYF; cdr3_nt: TGCGCCAGCAGCCAAGGACAAGGCGGGAGTAGGTCCTACGAGCAGTACTTC
v_call: TRBV28; j_call: TRBJ2-7; d_call: TRBD2; clone_size: .; cdr3_aa: CASSLYIGAGGPGEQYF; cdr3_nt: TGTGCCAGCAGCTTATATATAGGCGCGGGAGGGCCTGGGGAGCAGTACTTC
v_call: TRBV19; j_call: TRBJ2-3; d_call: .; clone_size: .; cdr3_aa: CASSIDMRWDTQYF; cdr3_nt: TGTGCCAGTAGTATAGATATGAGGTGGGATACGCAGTATTTT
v_call: TRBV6-5; j_call: TRBJ2-7; d_call: .; clone_size: .; cdr3_aa: CASKPGLDYEQYF; cdr3_nt: TGTGCCAGCAAGCCGGGACTGGACTACGAGCAGTACTTC
v_call: TRBV5-4; j_call: TRBJ2-3; d_call: TRBD1; clone_size: .; cdr3_aa: CASSYTGADTQYF; cdr3_nt: TGTGCCAGCAGTTATACAGGGGCAGATACGCAGTATTTT
v_call: TRBV5-1; j_call: TRBJ2-7; d_call: TRBD2; clone_size: .; cdr3_aa: CASRVAGVTYEQYF; cdr3_nt: TGCGCCAGCAGGGTAGCGGGAGTTACCTACGAGCAGTACTTC
v_call: TRBV28; j_call: TRBJ2-3; d_call: .; clone_size: few; cdr3_aa: CASSTIAASTDTQYF; cdr3_nt: TGTGCCAGCAGTACAATAGCGGCTAGCACAGATACGCAGTATTTT
v_call: TRBV6-6; j_call: TRBJ2-7; d_call: TRBD1; clone_size: .; cdr3_aa: CASRRLDRDEQYF; cdr3_nt: TGTGCCAGCAGACGACTGGACAGGGACGAGCAGTACTTC
v_call: TRBV2; j_call: TRBJ1-5; d_call: TRBD1; clone_size: .; cdr3_aa: CASSEEQGQPQHF; cdr3_nt: TGTGCCAGCAGTGAGGAACAGGGGCAGCCCCAGCATTTT
v_call: TRBV10-2; j_call: TRBJ1-1; d_call: TRBD1; clone_size: .; cdr3_aa: CASSSGTENTEAFF; cdr3_nt: TGCGCCAGCAGTTCCGGGACAGAGAACACTGAAGCTTTCTTT